The rows below give T cell receptor beta chains drawn from one sample of a study of cytomegalovirus exposure and HLA in healthy donors. Data came from immunoSEQ multiplex PCR; TCRdb stores just in-frame clones and leaves some out. The table includes 150,000 to 200,000 clones, roughly 75% detected once. The sequenced sample was PBMCs. The receptors here all came from a woman in her forties in good health and CMV-seropositive. Each CDR3 is given with its conserved first and last residue. Each record gives: clone size, V gene, D gene, CDR3 length, J gene, CDR3 DNA, CDR3 protein. A D gene is named only where the DNA matches it firmly. Expanded clones get a size class; other rows say once, few or many, or leave the size out.

clone size: few
V gene: TRBV9
D gene: NA
CDR3 length: 13
J gene: TRBJ1-1
CDR3 DNA: TGTGCCAGCAGCGGGAGGGAAAACACTGAAGCTTTCTTT
CDR3 protein: CASSGRENTEAFF

clone size: NA
V gene: TRBV4-3
D gene: TRBD1
CDR3 length: 15
J gene: TRBJ1-5
CDR3 DNA: TGCGCCAGCAGCCAAGTAACAGGGGTAAATCAGCCCCAGCATTTT
CDR3 protein: CASSQVTGVNQPQHF

clone size: few
V gene: TRBV5-4
D gene: NA
CDR3 length: 12
J gene: TRBJ1-1
CDR3 DNA: TGTGCCAGCAGCTTTGGGGCAGCTGAAGCTTTCTTT
CDR3 protein: CASSFGAAEAFF

clone size: few
V gene: TRBV19
D gene: NA
CDR3 length: 13
J gene: TRBJ1-5
CDR3 DNA: TGTGCCAGTAGTCCCGACAGAAATCAGCCCCAGCATTTT
CDR3 protein: CASSPDRNQPQHF

clone size: NA
V gene: TRBV7-6
D gene: NA
CDR3 length: 15
J gene: TRBJ2-3
CDR3 DNA: TGTGCCAGCAGCCCACGTCCCCGGGGTACAGATACGCAGTATTTT
CDR3 protein: CASSPRPRGTDTQYF

clone size: NA
V gene: TRBV19
D gene: NA
CDR3 length: 11
J gene: TRBJ2-7
CDR3 DNA: TGTGCCAGTAGTCACGGAGACGAGCAGTACTTC
CDR3 protein: CASSHGDEQYF

clone size: NA
V gene: TRBV10-2
D gene: NA
CDR3 length: 16
J gene: TRBJ2-1
CDR3 DNA: TGCGCCAGCAGTGAAAAGAATTGGCTTCAATCTGCTGAGCAGTTCTTC
CDR3 protein: CASSEKNWLQSAEQFF

clone size: NA
V gene: TRBV7-3
D gene: NA
CDR3 length: 14
J gene: TRBJ2-1
CDR3 DNA: TGTGCCAGCAGCTTATCCGGGAGATCCAATGAGCAGTTCTTC
CDR3 protein: CASSLSGRSNEQFF

clone size: NA
V gene: TRBV7-2
D gene: TRBD2
CDR3 length: 15
J gene: TRBJ2-7
CDR3 DNA: TGTGCCAGCAGCTTAAGCGGGGCCCAGCTGCTCGAGCAGTACTTC
CDR3 protein: CASSLSGAQLLEQYF

clone size: NA
V gene: TRBV15
D gene: TRBD1
CDR3 length: 16
J gene: TRBJ2-7
CDR3 DNA: TGTGCCACCAGCAGGACCCCGAACCCACAGGGGCTCGAGCAGTACTTC
CDR3 protein: CATSRTPNPQGLEQYF

clone size: few
V gene: TRBV18
D gene: TRBD1
CDR3 length: 15
J gene: TRBJ2-7
CDR3 DNA: TGTGCCAGCTCACCCGGGACAGCGCTAATCTACGAGCAGTACTTC
CDR3 protein: CASSPGTALIYEQYF

clone size: once
V gene: TRBV27
D gene: TRBD1
CDR3 length: 14
J gene: TRBJ1-1
CDR3 DNA: TGTGCCAGCAGTTCGACAGGGAGGAACACTGAAGCTTTCTTT
CDR3 protein: CASSSTGRNTEAFF

clone size: NA
V gene: TRBV15
D gene: NA
CDR3 length: 15
J gene: TRBJ1-1
CDR3 DNA: TGTGCCACCAGCAGAGCATTACAGGGGAACACTGAAGCTTTCTTT
CDR3 protein: CATSRALQGNTEAFF

clone size: NA
V gene: TRBV18
D gene: NA
CDR3 length: 16
J gene: TRBJ2-3
CDR3 DNA: TGTGCCAGCTCACCCCTGTCGCGGGGCACCACAGATACGCAGTATTTT
CDR3 protein: CASSPLSRGTTDTQYF

clone size: NA
V gene: TRBV27
D gene: NA
CDR3 length: 13
J gene: TRBJ1-2
CDR3 DNA: TGTGCCAGCAGTTTAACTGGGCCCTATGGCTACACCTTC
CDR3 protein: CASSLTGPYGYTF

clone size: NA
V gene: TRBV5-1
D gene: TRBD1
CDR3 length: 17
J gene: TRBJ1-3
CDR3 DNA: TGCGCCAGCAGCCTGGAGAGGGGGCACGCCTCTGGAAACACCATATATTTT
CDR3 protein: CASSLERGHASGNTIYF

clone size: NA
V gene: TRBV28
D gene: NA
CDR3 length: 11
J gene: TRBJ2-5
CDR3 DNA: TGTGCCAGCAGTTTACTTGAGACCCAGTACTTC
CDR3 protein: CASSLLETQYF

clone size: NA
V gene: TRBV28
D gene: TRBD1
CDR3 length: 12
J gene: TRBJ2-1
CDR3 DNA: TGTGCCAGCAGGACAGGGGACAATGAGCAGTTCTTC
CDR3 protein: CASRTGDNEQFF

clone size: once
V gene: TRBV19
D gene: TRBD1
CDR3 length: 15
J gene: TRBJ1-5
CDR3 DNA: TGTGCCAGTAGACCCGGACAGGGTAATAGACAGCCCCAGCATTTT
CDR3 protein: CASRPGQGNRQPQHF

clone size: NA
V gene: TRBV2
D gene: NA
CDR3 length: 18
J gene: TRBJ1-5
CDR3 DNA: TGTGCCAGCAGTCCAACCCGACACAATTTGAATAGCAATCAGCCCCAGCATTTT
CDR3 protein: CASSPTRHNLNSNQPQHF

clone size: NA
V gene: TRBV5-1
D gene: TRBD2
CDR3 length: 15
J gene: TRBJ2-3
CDR3 DNA: TGCGCCAGCAGCTTGCAGACTAGCGGCACAGATACGCAGTATTTT
CDR3 protein: CASSLQTSGTDTQYF

clone size: NA
V gene: TRBV30
D gene: TRBD1
CDR3 length: 18
J gene: TRBJ1-3
CDR3 DNA: TGTGCCTGGAGTCTCCCGGTTGGACAGGGGGCTTGGGGAAACACCATATATTTT
CDR3 protein: CAWSLPVGQGAWGNTIYF

clone size: NA
V gene: TRBV28
D gene: TRBD1
CDR3 length: 16
J gene: TRBJ1-1
CDR3 DNA: TGTGCCAGCAAACACAGGGGGACAGGGATGAACACTGAAGCTTTCTTT
CDR3 protein: CASKHRGTGMNTEAFF

clone size: NA
V gene: TRBV9
D gene: NA
CDR3 length: 20
J gene: TRBJ2-7
CDR3 DNA: TGTGCCAGCAGCGTAGTGAAAGGTCCTCCCCCTGGGACATGCTCCTACGAGCAGTACTTC
CDR3 protein: CASSVVKGPPPGTCSYEQYF

clone size: once
V gene: TRBV21-1
D gene: NA
CDR3 length: 17
J gene: TRBJ2-7
CDR3 DNA: TGTGCCAGCAGGGAGGAGGCCGGTCGTCGGAGCTCCTACGAGCAGTACTTC
CDR3 protein: CASREEAGRRSSYEQYF

clone size: NA
V gene: TRBV28
D gene: TRBD1
CDR3 length: 15
J gene: TRBJ1-2
CDR3 DNA: TGTGCCGGCAGTCACTTAGGGACAGGACTTTATGGCTACACCTTC
CDR3 protein: CAGSHLGTGLYGYTF

clone size: NA
V gene: TRBV28
D gene: TRBD1
CDR3 length: 12
J gene: TRBJ2-2
CDR3 DNA: TGTGCCAGCAGTCCACAGGGGCGGGAGCTGTTTTTT
CDR3 protein: CASSPQGRELFF

clone size: NA
V gene: TRBV30
D gene: TRBD1
CDR3 length: 13
J gene: TRBJ1-4
CDR3 DNA: TGTGCCCAACCGGGACAGGGGTCTGAAAAACTGTTTTTT
CDR3 protein: CAQPGQGSEKLFF

clone size: NA
V gene: TRBV28
D gene: TRBD1
CDR3 length: 14
J gene: TRBJ2-7
CDR3 DNA: TGTGCCAGCAGTCTAGGGGGACAGGGGCAGGAGCAGTACTTC
CDR3 protein: CASSLGGQGQEQYF

clone size: NA
V gene: TRBV11-2
D gene: NA
CDR3 length: 13
J gene: TRBJ2-7
CDR3 DNA: TGTGCCAGCAGCTTAACCGGGGAGTACGAGCAGTACTTC
CDR3 protein: CASSLTGEYEQYF

clone size: NA
V gene: TRBV27
D gene: NA
CDR3 length: 16
J gene: TRBJ1-2
CDR3 DNA: TGTGCCAGCAGTTTATACGCGGGAGTTCCCGAGGTGTTAAAGACCTTC
CDR3 protein: CASSLYAGVPEVLKTF

clone size: NA
V gene: TRBV7-9
D gene: TRBD2
CDR3 length: 17
J gene: TRBJ2-1
CDR3 DNA: TGTGCCAGCAGCTTAGTGACTAGCGGGAGGGCCAGCGATGAGCAGTTCTTC
CDR3 protein: CASSLVTSGRASDEQFF

clone size: NA
V gene: TRBV20-1
D gene: NA
CDR3 length: 11
J gene: TRBJ1-1
CDR3 DNA: TGCAGTGCTAGGGACAGTCGTGAAGCTTTCTTT
CDR3 protein: CSARDSREAFF

clone size: once
V gene: TRBV7-9
D gene: NA
CDR3 length: 14
J gene: TRBJ1-1
CDR3 DNA: TGTGCCAGCAGCTTAGGGCTCTCGGGCACTGAAGCTTTCTTT
CDR3 protein: CASSLGLSGTEAFF

clone size: NA
V gene: TRBV5-4
D gene: TRBD1
CDR3 length: 15
J gene: TRBJ1-2
CDR3 DNA: TGTGCCAGCAGCTCTAAAAGGGGGCAAGTCGATGGCTACACCTTC
CDR3 protein: CASSSKRGQVDGYTF

clone size: NA
V gene: TRBV18
D gene: NA
CDR3 length: 16
J gene: TRBJ1-2
CDR3 DNA: TGTGCCAGCTCACTAAGTCTCGGGGAGTCGAACTATGGCTACACCTTC
CDR3 protein: CASSLSLGESNYGYTF

clone size: NA
V gene: TRBV7-2
D gene: TRBD2
CDR3 length: 14
J gene: TRBJ2-1
CDR3 DNA: TGTGCCAGCCAAAGCGGGATCTCCTACAATGAGCAGTTCTTC
CDR3 protein: CASQSGISYNEQFF

clone size: NA
V gene: TRBV6-1
D gene: NA
CDR3 length: 15
J gene: TRBJ1-5
CDR3 DNA: TGTGCCAGCAGTAGGGGACACCCTAGCAATCAGCCCCAGCATTTT
CDR3 protein: CASSRGHPSNQPQHF

clone size: NA
V gene: TRBV19
D gene: NA
CDR3 length: 13
J gene: TRBJ1-5
CDR3 DNA: TGTGCCAGTTCCGGGGATAGCAATCAGCCCCAGCATTTT
CDR3 protein: CASSGDSNQPQHF

clone size: NA
V gene: TRBV5-8
D gene: NA
CDR3 length: 17
J gene: TRBJ1-2
CDR3 DNA: TGTGCCAGCAGAAGCGTGAGGGCGGCAGGGGCTAACTATGGCTACACCTTC
CDR3 protein: CASRSVRAAGANYGYTF

clone size: NA
V gene: TRBV7-8
D gene: TRBD1
CDR3 length: 14
J gene: TRBJ1-2
CDR3 DNA: TGTGCCAGCAGCGCATCGACAGGGCACTATGGCTACACCTTC
CDR3 protein: CASSASTGHYGYTF

clone size: NA
V gene: TRBV6-1
D gene: TRBD2
CDR3 length: 15
J gene: TRBJ2-1
CDR3 DNA: TGTGCCAGCAGTGTGCAAGCGGGAGCAGCCAATGAGCAGTTCTTC
CDR3 protein: CASSVQAGAANEQFF

clone size: NA
V gene: TRBV5-5
D gene: TRBD1
CDR3 length: 15
J gene: TRBJ2-1
CDR3 DNA: TGTGCCAGCAGCCTCAAAATTGCATCAGGGGGCGGGCAGTTCTTC
CDR3 protein: CASSLKIASGGGQFF

clone size: few
V gene: TRBV11-1
D gene: NA
CDR3 length: 14
J gene: TRBJ2-4
CDR3 DNA: TGTGCCAGCAGCTTGACAGTAGCCAAAAACATTCAGTACTTC
CDR3 protein: CASSLTVAKNIQYF

clone size: NA
V gene: TRBV6-5
D gene: NA
CDR3 length: 13
J gene: TRBJ2-2
CDR3 DNA: TGTGCCAGCAAAGAGGGGAACACCGGGGAGCTGTTTTTT
CDR3 protein: CASKEGNTGELFF

clone size: few
V gene: TRBV14
D gene: NA
CDR3 length: 15
J gene: TRBJ2-5
CDR3 DNA: TGTGCCAGCAGCCAAGATGGTAGAGTCCAAGAGACCCAGTACTTC
CDR3 protein: CASSQDGRVQETQYF

clone size: NA
V gene: TRBV9
D gene: TRBD2
CDR3 length: 16
J gene: TRBJ2-1
CDR3 DNA: TGTGCCAGCAGCGAGGGACTAGCGGGAGGGCAAGGTGAGCAGTTCTTC
CDR3 protein: CASSEGLAGGQGEQFF

clone size: once
V gene: TRBV7-9
D gene: NA
CDR3 length: 15
J gene: TRBJ1-1
CDR3 DNA: TGTGCCAGCAGCTTAAGGCAGGGGAGTTCGACTGAAGCTTTCTTT
CDR3 protein: CASSLRQGSSTEAFF

clone size: NA
V gene: TRBV5-1
D gene: TRBD2
CDR3 length: 16
J gene: TRBJ2-5
CDR3 DNA: TGCGCCAGCAGCTTTGGACTAGCGGGGAGGGGAGAGACCCAGTACTTC
CDR3 protein: CASSFGLAGRGETQYF

clone size: NA
V gene: TRBV28
D gene: NA
CDR3 length: 14
J gene: TRBJ2-7
CDR3 DNA: TGTGCCAGCATGGGACTTAGGTGGACGTACGAGCAGTACTTC
CDR3 protein: CASMGLRWTYEQYF

clone size: once
V gene: TRBV9
D gene: NA
CDR3 length: 14
J gene: TRBJ1-1
CDR3 DNA: TGTGCCAGCAGCGTAGGGGCCGTGGGCACTGAAGCTTTCTTT
CDR3 protein: CASSVGAVGTEAFF

clone size: NA
V gene: TRBV11-2
D gene: NA
CDR3 length: 15
J gene: TRBJ1-3
CDR3 DNA: TGTGCCAGCAGCTTATGGGCAGCTTCTGGAAACACCATATATTTT
CDR3 protein: CASSLWAASGNTIYF

clone size: few
V gene: TRBV15
D gene: NA
CDR3 length: 16
J gene: TRBJ1-3
CDR3 DNA: TGTGCCACCAGCAGAGATCGGGGGGCGTCTGGAAACACCATATATTTT
CDR3 protein: CATSRDRGASGNTIYF

clone size: NA
V gene: TRBV7-9
D gene: NA
CDR3 length: 16
J gene: TRBJ2-7
CDR3 DNA: TGTGCCAGCAGCCAGGGCGGGGCAGGGAGAGTCTACGAGCAGTACTTC
CDR3 protein: CASSQGGAGRVYEQYF

clone size: NA
V gene: TRBV28
D gene: NA
CDR3 length: 14
J gene: TRBJ1-2
CDR3 DNA: TGTGCCAGCACCTTGGGCGATCTCTTTGGGGGCTACACCTTC
CDR3 protein: CASTLGDLFGGYTF

clone size: NA
V gene: TRBV28
D gene: TRBD2
CDR3 length: 14
J gene: TRBJ2-7
CDR3 DNA: TGTGCCAGCAGTGGAGGCCAGGGAGGGGACGAGCAGTACTTC
CDR3 protein: CASSGGQGGDEQYF

clone size: NA
V gene: TRBV5-6
D gene: NA
CDR3 length: 15
J gene: TRBJ1-5
CDR3 DNA: TGTGCCAGCAGCTTGTCTGGCGGTTTGGGTCAGCCCCAGCATTTT
CDR3 protein: CASSLSGGLGQPQHF